The rows below give T cell receptor beta chains drawn from one sample of a study of a mutant IDH1 vaccine in newly diagnosed glioma. Their antigens are not known. Only in-frame clones appear in the TCRdb table, and some are missing; sequencing was by immunoSEQ multiplex PCR. Of just over 65,000 clones in the sample, roughly 84% were seen once. The sample here was PBMCs, taken from a glioma patient whose treatment included an IDH1 peptide vaccine. The receptors stem from a young man with glioma. Both conserved end residues are part of each CDR3. A D gene is named only where the DNA matches it firmly. Expanded clones are given a class, and other clones once, few, many or no size at all.

TRBV7-6	.	15	TRBJ2-7	TRBD2	TGTGCCAGCAGCTTTCGACTAGCGCCGGGATACGAGCAGTACTTC	CASSFRLAPGYEQYF
TRBV25-1	.	15	TRBJ2-2	.	TGTGCCAGCAGTGCCCCGTACACGAACACCGGGGAGCTGTTTTTT	CASSAPYTNTGELFF
TRBV1	few	15	TRBJ1-5	.	TGCACCAGCAGCCTTGACAGGGTTAGCAATCAGCCCCAGCATTTT	CTSSLDRVSNQPQHF
TRBV4-3	.	15	TRBJ1-2	.	TGCGCCAGCAGCCAAGATTTCTACAGGGCAGATGGCTACACCTTC	CASSQDFYRADGYTF
TRBV5-5	.	14	TRBJ1-4	.	TGTGCCAGCAGCTTTGTGAGTGCTAATGAAAAACTGTTTTTT	CASSFVSANEKLFF
TRBV7-9	.	13	TRBJ1-1	.	TGTGCCAGCAGCTTAAGAGGGGACACTGAAGCTTTCTTT	CASSLRGDTEAFF
TRBV30	.	12	TRBJ1-3	.	TGTGCCTGGAGTGTACTAGGGAACACCATATATTTT	CAWSVLGNTIYF
TRBV19	.	15	TRBJ1-1	TRBD1	TGTGCCAGTTCAGACAGGGCTAGGGGGAACACTGAAGCTTTCTTT	CASSDRARGNTEAFF
TRBV4-3	.	18	TRBJ1-1	.	TGCGCCAGCAGCCAAGATTGGATGGGGACAACGAGGAACACTGAAGCTTTCTTT	CASSQDWMGTTRNTEAFF
TRBV11-1	.	14	TRBJ1-1	.	TGTGCCAGCAGCGTCGACAGAAGGAACACTGAAGCTTTCTTT	CASSVDRRNTEAFF
TRBV5-1	.	15	TRBJ2-2	TRBD1	TGCGCCAGCAGCTTTAGGACAGGGGGCACCGGGGAGCTGTTTTTT	CASSFRTGGTGELFF
TRBV29-1	few	10	TRBJ1-1	TRBD1	TGCAGCGTTCGACAGGGGGGGGCTTTCTTT	CSVRQGGAFF
TRBV10-3	.	13	TRBJ2-3	.	TGTGCCATCTTAGCCGCAGGGAGGGATACGCAGTATTTT	CAILAAGRDTQYF
TRBV2	.	16	TRBJ1-1	TRBD1	TGTGCCAGCATTCCGGGACAGGGTTTATCTCGCACTGAAGCTTTCTTT	CASIPGQGLSRTEAFF
TRBV28	.	14	TRBJ1-5	.	TGTGCCAGCAGCCTTATAGGCCGCAATCAGCCCCAGCATTTT	CASSLIGRNQPQHF
TRBV5-6	large	14	TRBJ2-7	TRBD1	TGTGCCAGCAGCCCGACAGGGTCCTCCTACGAGCAGTACTTC	CASSPTGSSYEQYF
TRBV7-9	few	14	TRBJ2-7	.	TGTGCCAGCAGCTTAGTTGCAGGGGCCAACGAGCAGTACTTC	CASSLVAGANEQYF
TRBV7-3	.	15	TRBJ2-7	.	TGTGCCAGCAGCTTAACTGGAGATGGCATGCGGGAGCAGTACTTC	CASSLTGDGMREQYF
TRBV5-4	.	17	TRBJ2-5	TRBD1	TGTGCCAGCAGCATGACAGGGGTGGGGTGGGGTCTAGAGACCCAGTACTTC	CASSMTGVGWGLETQYF
TRBV9	.	15	TRBJ2-3	.	TGTGCCAGCAGCCCGCGGGGAGATGGCACAGATACGCAGTATTTT	CASSPRGDGTDTQYF
TRBV15	.	15	TRBJ1-1	.	TGTGCCACCAGCAGATCGCGGGGGGGTATCACTGAAGCTTTCTTT	CATSRSRGGITEAFF
TRBV19	.	15	TRBJ1-2	.	TGTGCCAGTACAGCGCAGGTCGTAGGGAACTATGGCTACACCTTC	CASTAQVVGNYGYTF
TRBV11-2	.	16	TRBJ2-1	.	TGTGCCAGCAGCTTACGTGCGGACAGCTCCTACAATGAGCAGTTCTTC	CASSLRADSSYNEQFF
TRBV7-3	many	17	TRBJ2-7	.	TGTGCCAGCAGCTTAAAAATCGACAGAGAAAGCCCCTACGAGCAGTACTTC	CASSLKIDRESPYEQYF
TRBV2	.	12	TRBJ2-7	.	TGTGCCAGCAGTGCCCGGGGATACGAGCAGTACTTC	CASSARGYEQYF
TRBV9	.	13	TRBJ1-6	.	TGTGCCAGCAGCGTCGGATCGAATTCACCCCTCCACTTT	CASSVGSNSPLHF
TRBV7-2	.	14	TRBJ1-2	.	TGTGCCAGCAGCCCCAGCGGGCTTAACTATGGCTACACCTTC	CASSPSGLNYGYTF
TRBV30	.	12	TRBJ1-2	.	TGTGCCTGGAGGCCAGGGGTGCAAGGCTACACCTTC	CAWRPGVQGYTF
TRBV19	.	13	TRBJ2-5	.	TGTGCCAGTAGTTGGACAGTCCGGGAGACCCAGTACTTC	CASSWTVRETQYF
TRBV2	.	12	TRBJ1-2	.	TGTGCCAGCAGTGCTACAGGTGATGGCTACACCTTC	CASSATGDGYTF
TRBV6-1	.	15	TRBJ1-1	.	TGTGCCAGCAGTCGGATCGGACTGCTGAACACTGAAGCTTTCTTT	CASSRIGLLNTEAFF
TRBV10-3	once	15	TRBJ2-7	.	TGTGCCATCGGTTCGGGGACATCGTCGCCCTACGAGCAGTACTTC	CAIGSGTSSPYEQYF
TRBV29-1	few	13	TRBJ1-1	.	TGCAGCGTTGATCAGGGGCGGAACACTGAAGCTTTCTTT	CSVDQGRNTEAFF
TRBV4-1	.	15	TRBJ1-4	.	TGCGCCAGCAGCCCACCCCGTGGACGTAATGAAAAACTGTTTTTT	CASSPPRGRNEKLFF
TRBV27	.	14	TRBJ2-7	TRBD1	TGTGCCAGCAGACCGGGACAGCTTAAGTACGAGCAGTACTTC	CASRPGQLKYEQYF
TRBV15	.	15	TRBJ2-6	.	TGTGCCACCAGCCCATACCTCTCTGGGGCCAACGTCCTGACTTTC	CATSPYLSGANVLTF
TRBV6-1	once	14	TRBJ1-1	.	TGTGCCAGCTGTGTTTGGGCAGTGCACACTGAAGCTTTCTTT	CASCVWAVHTEAFF
TRBV2	few	14	TRBJ2-2	TRBD1	TGTGCCCGTCGTACAGGGGGCCGCACCGGGGAGCTGTTTTTT	CARRTGGRTGELFF
TRBV7-2	.	13	TRBJ1-1	TRBD1	TGTGCCAGCAGCAAAGAGGGGGCATATGACGCTTTCTTT	CASSKEGAYDAFF
TRBV2	.	15	TRBJ2-2	.	TGTGCCAGCCGTCGGGGGCCGGTGAACACCGGGGAGCTGTTTTTT	CASRRGPVNTGELFF
TRBV4-3	.	14	TRBJ2-2	TRBD2	TGCGCCAGCAGCCAACGGGAGGATTTCGGGGAGCTGTTTTTT	CASSQREDFGELFF
TRBV14	once	14	TRBJ2-7	.	TGTGCCAGCAGCCCCCGCCCGGGGACCTACGAGCAGTACTTC	CASSPRPGTYEQYF
TRBV5-5	once	13	TRBJ1-1	.	TGTGCCAGCAGCCCGCGACAGAACACTGAAGCTTTCTTT	CASSPRQNTEAFF
TRBV10-3	.	14	TRBJ1-2	.	TGTGCCATCAGGGGGGACGGGGCCCCCTATGGCTACACCTTC	CAIRGDGAPYGYTF
TRBV7-2	.	15	TRBJ2-7	TRBD1	TGTGCCAGCAGCCGGGACAGGGGGCTAACCTACGAGCAGTACTTC	CASSRDRGLTYEQYF
TRBV6-1	.	14	TRBJ1-1	.	TGTGCCAGCAGTGCACAGGGCCGGGACACTGAAGCTTTCTTT	CASSAQGRDTEAFF
TRBV19	.	15	TRBJ2-7	.	TGTGCCAGTAGCAGACCCACGGGACCCTCCTACGAGCAGTACTTC	CASSRPTGPSYEQYF
TRBV15	.	12	TRBJ2-1	.	TGTGCCACCAGAGGGGAGCACAATGAGCAGTTCTTC	CATRGEHNEQFF
TRBV9	.	12	TRBJ1-2	.	TGTGCCAGCAGATCCGCTCCCGATGGCTACACCTTC	CASRSAPDGYTF
TRBV9	.	16	TRBJ2-5	TRBD2	TGTGCCAGCAGCGCCCGGACTAGCGGGAGTCCGGAGACCCAGTACTTC	CASSARTSGSPETQYF
TRBV29-1	.	16	TRBJ2-1	.	TGCAGCGTTGAAGCCCGGAGCGGAGGGATCTACAATGAGCAGTTCTTC	CSVEARSGGIYNEQFF
TRBV6-5	.	14	TRBJ2-2	.	TGTGCCAGCAGTTTCGCGGGTACGCTTGTGGAGCTGTTTTTT	CASSFAGTLVELFF
TRBV18	.	16	TRBJ1-1	TRBD1	TGTGCCAGCTCAGCAACCCGGGACAGGGGAAACACTGAAGCTTTCTTT	CASSATRDRGNTEAFF
TRBV7-9	.	19	TRBJ2-6	TRBD2	TGTGCCAGCAGCCCTTCCAGGCCTAGCGGAATATCTGGGGCCAACGTCCTGACTTTC	CASSPSRPSGISGANVLTF